A selection of T cell receptor beta chains follows, all from one sample in a study of response to subunit inactivated influenza vaccine. TCRdb passed the RT-PCR reads through MiXCR, listing each CDR3 protein once. The sample has more than 550,000 distinct CDR3 sequences, about 12% seen once. Material: PBMCs from blood, obtained on the day of vaccination. The receptors were sampled from a man aged 50 to 60 who received an inactivated influenza vaccine. CDR3s include the opening cysteine and the closing phenylalanine or tryptophan. A D gene is named only where the DNA matches it firmly. A clone size is listed for some rows: how often the clone was seen (once, few, many), or a class if it is expanded.

D gene	CDR3 length	V gene	clone size	J gene	CDR3 DNA	CDR3 protein
-	17	TRBV4-2	many	TRBJ2-1	TGTGCCAGCAGCCAAGACACAAGTAGCGGCTTCAACAATGAGCAGTTCTTC	CASSQDTSSGFNNEQFF
-	14	TRBV7-2	-	TRBJ2-5	TGTGCCAGCAGCTCGAGGCGGGGTTCAGAGACCCAGTACTTC	CASSSRRGSETQYF
-	15	TRBV5-6	few	TRBJ2-7	TGTGCCAGCTGGCCTAGTGGGACACCCTCCTACGAGCAGTACTTC	CASWPSGTPSYEQYF
-	13	TRBV7-2	many	TRBJ1-6	TGTGCCAGCAGCTTAGGACAGTGGAGGACCCTCCACTTT	CASSLGQWRTLHF
-	15	TRBV4-1	few	TRBJ2-5	TGCGCCAGCAGCCAAGGACTGCGCATCCGAGAGACCCAGTACTTC	CASSQGLRIRETQYF
-	15	TRBV27	-	TRBJ2-7	TGTGCCAGCAGTCCGCACCAGGGGAGAGACTACGAGCAGTACTTC	CASSPHQGRDYEQYF
-	16	TRBV20-1	-	TRBJ2-1	TGCAGTGTTAAGGGGCGGCGGTATAGCTCCTACAATGAGCAGTTCTTC	CSVKGRRYSSYNEQFF
TRBD1	17	TRBV28	-	TRBJ1-1	TGTGCCAGCAGTTCCGCGGGGACAGGGGCTCGAAGCACTGAAGCTTTCTTT	CASSSAGTGARSTEAFF
TRBD2	15	TRBV12-3/TRBV12-4	-	TRBJ2-1	TGTGCCAGCAGTTTTGGGGACGGGAGGGCGAATGAGCAGTTCTTC	CASSFGDGRANEQFF
-	16	TRBV7-2	-	TRBJ1-5	TGTGCCAGCAGCTTATATTCCGGGGTAAATAATCAGCCCCAGCATTTT	CASSLYSGVNNQPQHF
-	16	TRBV7-8	few	TRBJ2-1	TGTGCCAGCAGTTCCCAGGGCGGGTTCTCCTACAATGAGCAGTTCTTC	CASSSQGGFSYNEQFF
-	13	TRBV5-5	few	TRBJ1-1	TGTGCCAGCGGCGGGGGTGCGGGAACTGAAGCTTTCTTT	CASGGGAGTEAFF
-	11	TRBV24-1	few	TRBJ2-1	TGTGCCACCAGTGCCGGGAATGAGCAGTTCTTC	CATSAGNEQFF
-	14	TRBV5-1	few	TRBJ2-3	TGCGCCAGCAGCTTGGGGGATAGGACAGATACGCAGTATTTT	CASSLGDRTDTQYF
-	13	TRBV12-3/TRBV12-4	-	TRBJ1-2	TGTGCCAGCAGTTGGACGGGGTACTATGGCTACACCTTC	CASSWTGYYGYTF
-	14	TRBV28	-	TRBJ2-7	TGTGCCAGCAGTGATTACAGTGCAACCTACGAGCAGTACTTC	CASSDYSATYEQYF
TRBD1	16	TRBV5-6	once	TRBJ2-1	TGTGCCAGCAGCTTGGGACAGGGGACCCTACCGGATGAGCAGTTCTTC	CASSLGQGTLPDEQFF
TRBD2	15	TRBV27	-	TRBJ2-1	TGTGCCAGCTCCCTAAGGGCTAGCGGGAGAAATGAGCAGTTCTTC	CASSLRASGRNEQFF
TRBD1	14	TRBV9	-	TRBJ1-2	TGTGCCAGCAGCGTAGGACGAGGGACAGATGGCTACACCTTC	CASSVGRGTDGYTF
-	16	TRBV20-1	few	TRBJ2-5	TGCAGTGCTAGGCCCCAAGCGGTCGGGAACCAAGAGACCCAGTACTTC	CSARPQAVGNQETQYF
-	14	TRBV5-5	-	TRBJ2-7	TGTGCCAGCAGCTTGGCAGAATTTACCTACGAGCAGTACTTC	CASSLAEFTYEQYF
-	13	TRBV19	-	TRBJ2-3	TGTGCCACCCGACCAGCAGCGACAGATACGCAGTATTTT	CATRPAATDTQYF
-	16	TRBV5-6	-	TRBJ2-5	TGTGCCAGCAGCTTGTTAAGTCGGGCAGGGGCAGAGACCCAGTACTTC	CASSLLSRAGAETQYF
-	16	TRBV5-1	-	TRBJ2-4	TGCGCCAGCAGCTTGGTGCAGGGCAGGGAGAAAAACATTCAGTACTTC	CASSLVQGREKNIQYF
TRBD1	14	TRBV7-9	-	TRBJ2-7	TGTGCCAGCGGTACAGGGGTCTTCACCTACGAGCAGTACTTC	CASGTGVFTYEQYF
-	16	TRBV5-1	-	TRBJ2-7	TGCGCCAGCAGCTTGGTATCAGTGACTAGCTCCTACGAGCAGTACTTC	CASSLVSVTSSYEQYF
-	13	TRBV20-1	-	TRBJ2-3	TGCAGTGCTAGAGACCCCGTCACAGATACGCAGTATTTT	CSARDPVTDTQYF
-	13	TRBV29-1	-	TRBJ2-2	TGCAGCGTTGAGGGACCCTACACCGGGGAGCTGTTTTTT	CSVEGPYTGELFF
-	13	TRBV20-1	few	TRBJ1-6	TGCAGTGCGGGGACTTGGGAGAATTCACCCCTCCACTTT	CSAGTWENSPLHF
-	14	TRBV11-2	-	TRBJ2-7	TGTGCCAGCAGCGCCCTGTGGGGGGCCTACGAGCAGTACTTC	CASSALWGAYEQYF
TRBD2	18	TRBV11-2	few	TRBJ2-1	TGTGCCAGCAGCTTGCAATTACTAGCGCCCAGCTCCTACAATGAGCAGTTCTTC	CASSLQLLAPSSYNEQFF
TRBD1	16	TRBV7-6	few	TRBJ1-1	TGTGCCAGCAGCTTAGTACCCGGCCGGGACAGGGGTGAAGCTTTCTTT	CASSLVPGRDRGEAFF
TRBD2	16	TRBV12-3/TRBV12-4	-	TRBJ2-1	TGTGCCAGCAGGTCCGGGACTAGCGGGGTGGTAGTGGGGCAGTTCTTC	CASRSGTSGVVVGQFF
TRBD1	15	TRBV9	few	TRBJ2-2	TGTGCCAGCAGCCCGACAGGGGGGAACACCGGGGAGCTGTTTTTT	CASSPTGGNTGELFF
-	13	TRBV20-1	few	TRBJ1-2	TGCAGTGCTAGAGCAGGAGACAACTATGGCTACACCTTC	CSARAGDNYGYTF
-	15	TRBV15	-	TRBJ2-2	TGTGCCACCAGCAGAGATCGGCAGTCCACCGGGGAGCTGTTTTTT	CATSRDRQSTGELFF
-	15	TRBV7-2	many	TRBJ2-1	TGTGCCAGCAGCTTAGTCCCCAGCTCCTACAATGAGCAGTTCTTC	CASSLVPSSYNEQFF
TRBD2	16	TRBV29-1	many	TRBJ2-1	TGCAGCGTTGAGCTTAGCGGGAGGCCATCCTACAATGAGCAGTTCTTC	CSVELSGRPSYNEQFF
-	14	TRBV7-9	-	TRBJ2-1	TGTGCCAGATACCTAGGGGGGGCTTACAATGAGCAGTTCTTC	CARYLGGAYNEQFF
TRBD2	15	TRBV19	-	TRBJ2-7	TGTGCCAGTAGTATGGTACTAGCGGGACGAGTTAAGCAGTACTTC	CASSMVLAGRVKQYF
TRBD1	16	TRBV5-1	few	TRBJ1-2	TGCGCCAGCAGCTTGGCCGGGGACAGGGTGAAGTCGGGCTACACCTTC	CASSLAGDRVKSGYTF
TRBD2	14	TRBV20-1	-	TRBJ2-1	TGCAGTGCTAGAGCCCTAGCGGGAGGCTATGAGCAGTTCTTC	CSARALAGGYEQFF
TRBD1	17	TRBV6-5	few	TRBJ1-4	TGTGCCAGCAGTTCCCCAGGGGGGCCGGCAACTAATGAAAAACTGTTTTTT	CASSSPGGPATNEKLFF
-	13	TRBV5-5	-	TRBJ2-1	TGTGCCAGCAGCTTGGCGGTTCACAATGAGCAGTTCTTC	CASSLAVHNEQFF
-	15	TRBV20-1	-	TRBJ2-7	TGCAGTGCTAATACCGCCGGGACTGTGACCTACGAGCAGTACTTC	CSANTAGTVTYEQYF
-	14	TRBV9	few	TRBJ1-2	TGTGCCAGCAGCCCGCGGACAGCTACTTATGGCTACACCTTC	CASSPRTATYGYTF
TRBD1	15	TRBV7-9	-	TRBJ2-7	TGTGCCAGCAGCTTAGGTGGCGGACAGGGCCACGAGCAGTACTTC	CASSLGGGQGHEQYF
-	11	TRBV12-3/TRBV12-4	many	TRBJ2-7	TGTGCCAGCACCCAGACGGGCGAGCAGTACTTC	CASTQTGEQYF
-	15	TRBV7-2	-	TRBJ2-5	TGTGCCAGCAGCTTAGGGGCTAGCCAACCGGAGACCCAGTACTTC	CASSLGASQPETQYF
-	15	TRBV7-2	-	TRBJ2-5	TGTGCCAGCAGCTTAAGACAGGCGCGCTCTTGGGCCCAGTACTTC	CASSLRQARSWAQYF
-	14	TRBV3-1	few	TRBJ2-3	TGTGCCAGCAGCCGACGAGGGCCGGGAGATACGCAGTATTTT	CASSRRGPGDTQYF
-	13	TRBV20-1	-	TRBJ2-7	TGCAGTGCTCGGGACACGAGCTCCTACGAGCAGTACTTC	CSARDTSSYEQYF
TRBD2	18	TRBV6-5	few	TRBJ2-2	TGTGCCAGCAGTTACTCGAGACGCGTTAGCGGGGACGCCGGGGAGCTGTTTTTT	CASSYSRRVSGDAGELFF
-	12	TRBV28	-	TRBJ2-3	TGTGCCAGCAGTCCAGCTCCCAATACGCAGTATTTT	CASSPAPNTQYF
TRBD2	14	TRBV20-1	few	TRBJ2-2	TGCAGTGCCTATCACCCTAGCGGGACCGGGGAGCTGTTTTTT	CSAYHPSGTGELFF
TRBD2	17	TRBV20-1	-	TRBJ2-1	TGCAGTGCTAGATTGGGACTAGCGGGACTGTCCTACAATGAGCAGTTCTTC	CSARLGLAGLSYNEQFF
TRBD2	14	TRBV12-3/TRBV12-4	-	TRBJ2-7	TGTGCCAGCAGTCCCTATAGCGGGGTCGCGGAGCAGTACTTC	CASSPYSGVAEQYF
-	15	TRBV7-3	few	TRBJ2-7	TGTGCCAGCAGCTCAACGACCGAGAGCTCCTACGAGCAGTACTTC	CASSSTTESSYEQYF
-	13	TRBV20-1	-	TRBJ2-1	TGCAGTGCTAGTCGTAGGGAGCTGAATGAGCAGTTCTTC	CSASRRELNEQFF